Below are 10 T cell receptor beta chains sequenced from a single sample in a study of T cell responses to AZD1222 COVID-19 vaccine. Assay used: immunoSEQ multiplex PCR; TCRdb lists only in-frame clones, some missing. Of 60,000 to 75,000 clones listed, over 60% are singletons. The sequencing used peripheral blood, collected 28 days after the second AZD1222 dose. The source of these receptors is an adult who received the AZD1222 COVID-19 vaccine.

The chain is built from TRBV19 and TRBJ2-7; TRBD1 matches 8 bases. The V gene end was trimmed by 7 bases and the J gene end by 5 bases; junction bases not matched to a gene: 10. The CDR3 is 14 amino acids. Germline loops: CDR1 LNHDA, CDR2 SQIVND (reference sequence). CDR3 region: CASKLDRAVHEQYF. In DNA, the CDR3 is TGTGCCAGTAAACTGGACAGGGCCGTGCACGAGCAGTACTTC.

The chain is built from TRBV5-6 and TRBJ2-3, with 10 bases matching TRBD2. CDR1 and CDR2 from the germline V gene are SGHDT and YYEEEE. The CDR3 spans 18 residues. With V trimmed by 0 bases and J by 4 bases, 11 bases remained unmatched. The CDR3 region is CASSLAWASGGWADTQYF. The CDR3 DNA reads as TGTGCCAGCAGCTTGGCCTGGGCTAGCGGGGGTTGGGCAGATACGCAGTATTTT.

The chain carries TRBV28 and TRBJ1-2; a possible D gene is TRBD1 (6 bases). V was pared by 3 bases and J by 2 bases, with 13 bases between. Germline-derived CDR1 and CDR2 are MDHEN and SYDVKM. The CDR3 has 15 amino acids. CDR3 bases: TGTGCCAGCAGTTTGGCACAGGGAAAAAACTATGGCTACACCTTC. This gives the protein CASSLAQGKNYGYTF.

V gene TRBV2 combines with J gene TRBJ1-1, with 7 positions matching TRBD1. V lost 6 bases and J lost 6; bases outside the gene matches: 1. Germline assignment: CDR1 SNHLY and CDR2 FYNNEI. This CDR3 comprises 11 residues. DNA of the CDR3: TGTGCCAGCAGACAGGGGCCTGAAGCTTTCTTT. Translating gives CASRQGPEAFF.

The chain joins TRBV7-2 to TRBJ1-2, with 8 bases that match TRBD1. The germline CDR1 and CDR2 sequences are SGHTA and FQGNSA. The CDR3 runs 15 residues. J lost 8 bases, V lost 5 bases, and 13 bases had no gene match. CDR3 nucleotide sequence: TGTGCCAGCAGCCCGGACAGGGTTCGCCCCGGCGGCTACACCTTC. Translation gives CASSPDRVRPGGYTF.

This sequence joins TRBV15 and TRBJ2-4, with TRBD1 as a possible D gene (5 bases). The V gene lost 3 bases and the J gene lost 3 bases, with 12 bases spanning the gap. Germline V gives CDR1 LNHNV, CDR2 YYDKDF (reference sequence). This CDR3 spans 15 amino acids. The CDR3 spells CATSREQDFKNIQYF. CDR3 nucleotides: TGTGCCACCAGCAGGGAACAGGATTTCAAAAACATTCAGTACTTC.

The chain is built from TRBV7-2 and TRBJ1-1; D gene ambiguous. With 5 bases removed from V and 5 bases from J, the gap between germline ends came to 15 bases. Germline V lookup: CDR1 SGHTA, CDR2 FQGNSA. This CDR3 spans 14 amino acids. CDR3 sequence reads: CASSISSVGTEAFF. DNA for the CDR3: TGTGCCAGCAGCATATCATCAGTCGGGACTGAAGCTTTCTTT.

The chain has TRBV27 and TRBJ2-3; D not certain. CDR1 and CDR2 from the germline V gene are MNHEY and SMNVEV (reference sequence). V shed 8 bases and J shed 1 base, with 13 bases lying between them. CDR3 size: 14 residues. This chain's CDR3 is CASCNSRGTDTQYF. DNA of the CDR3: TGTGCCAGCTGTAATTCGCGCGGCACAGATACGCAGTATTTT.

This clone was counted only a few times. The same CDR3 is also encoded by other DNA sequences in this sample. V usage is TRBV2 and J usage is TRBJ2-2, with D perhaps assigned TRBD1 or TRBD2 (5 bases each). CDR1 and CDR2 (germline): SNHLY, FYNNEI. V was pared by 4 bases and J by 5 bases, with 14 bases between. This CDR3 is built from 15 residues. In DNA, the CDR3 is TGTGCCAGCAGTGGTGGGGGTGGTGGAACCGGGGAGCTGTTTTTT. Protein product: CASSGGGGGTGELFF. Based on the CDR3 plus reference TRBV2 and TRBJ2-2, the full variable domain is EPEVTQTPSHQVTQMGQEVILRCVPISNHLYFYWYRQILGQKVEFLVSFYNNEISEKSEIFDDQFSVERPDGSNFTLKIRSTKLEDSAMYFCASSGGGGGTGELFFGEGSRLTVL.

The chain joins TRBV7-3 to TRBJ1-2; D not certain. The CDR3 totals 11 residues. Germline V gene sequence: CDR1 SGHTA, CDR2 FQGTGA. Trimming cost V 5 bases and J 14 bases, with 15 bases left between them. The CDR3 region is CASSLLRELTF. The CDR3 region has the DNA TGTGCCAGCAGCCTACTCCGGGAGTTAACCTTC.